Reported below is one T cell receptor beta chain. Its specificity is unknown. CDR1 ENHRY and CDR2 SYGVKD come from the germline V gene. The CDR3 has 14 residues. Whole-blood total RNA was extracted without T cell sorting. This record comes from a study of monozygotic twins with inflammatory bowel disease. Study-level results: Possibly because of limited power, concordant and discordant twins showed no difference in repertoire similarity. Relative clonotype sharing with others was diminished in IBD patients versus healthy twins, particularly with disease activity.

TCRdb reprocessed the 5' RACE reads; each CDR3 protein has one entry and no DNA is given. Seen in this sample are more than 120,000 distinct CDR3 sequences; the ten most common clones hold 2% to 2.5%. The sample comprised blood. The TCR was taken from a human donor with ulcerative colitis or Crohn's disease, or a healthy co-twin of an affected twin (not recorded which). The chain employs TRBV10-3 and TRBJ1-2; TCRdb picks TRBD1, but there is no DNA to check that call. The CDR3 reads CAISRTGGGYGYTF.